The 10 T cell receptor beta chains below come from one sample, sequenced in a study of cytomegalovirus exposure and HLA in healthy donors. Primers included in the PCR were 60 Vbeta and 13 Jbeta primers. Profiled with immunoSEQ multiplex PCR; TCRdb holds only in-frame clones, not every one. The sample includes around 180,000 clones, about three quarters of them seen just once. The material sequenced was PBMCs. The receptors were sampled from a woman aged 40 to 55 in good health and CMV-seronegative.

The CDR3 DNA follows: TGTGCTAGTGGCCCTACAGGGGTTACAAAAGCTTTCTTT. Amino acids: CASGPTGVTKAFF. This chain connects TRBV12-5 to TRBJ1-1; 7 bases align to TRBD1. Trimming removed 6 bases from V and 9 bases from J; junction bases left unmatched: 10. Germline CDR1 reads LGHNT; CDR2 reads FRNRAP. The CDR3 has 13 residues.

The chain links TRBV18 to TRBJ1-2; D not resolved. CDR1 is KGHSH and CDR2 is LQKENI in the germline V gene. Between the trimmed V and J ends, which lost 6 bases and 4 bases, there was a span of 12 bases. This CDR3 region has 13 residues. The CDR3 DNA is TGTGCCAGCTCCCCCGGGGAGGGCTATGGCTACACCTTC. It specifies CASSPGEGYGYTF.

The chain links TRBV21-1 to TRBJ2-3; no check of the table's D call, TRBD2, against the DNA was made. TRBV21-1 is termed a pseudogene. The CDR3 runs to 18 residues. The CDR3 region has the DNA TGTGCCAGCAGCAAAGAGAGGGGGGGTCCCATTAGCACAGATACGCAGTATTTT. Residues: CASSKERGGPISTDTQYF.

The rearrangement uses TRBV25-1 and TRBJ1-1, with unresolved D. Germline V gives CDR1 MGHDK, CDR2 SYGVNS. This CDR3 contains 13 residues. Trimming pared 1 base from V and 0 bases from J, leaving 3 bases between. The chain's CDR3 is CASSESVNTEAFF. In DNA form, the CDR3 reads TGTGCCAGCAGTGAATCCGTGAACACTGAAGCTTTCTTT.

The rearrangement links TRBV27 to TRBJ1-6, with 8 bases fitting TRBD1. The CDR3 extends over 15 amino acids. The junction had 9 bases not matched to a gene; V was cut back by 6 bases and J by 8 bases. CDR1 MNHEY and CDR2 SMNVEV come from the germline V gene (reference sequence). As DNA, the CDR3 is TGTGCCAGCAGCGCCCGGACAGGGCTGGATTCACCCCTCCACTTT. Protein: CASSARTGLDSPLHF.

This chain links TRBV7-6 with TRBJ2-3; tentatively, D is TRBD2 (7 bases). The V and J ends lost 4 bases and 7 bases respectively, with 12 bases between them. The CDR3 totals 13 residues. Per germline, CDR1 SGHVS and CDR2 FNYEAQ. Here the CDR3 DNA reads TGTGCCAGCAGCTCCCCCGGGGGGCATACGCAGTATTTT. As protein: CASSSPGGHTQYF.

This clone showed up just once. The rearrangement links TRBV15 to TRBJ2-5, with TRBD1 as a possible D gene (6 bases). The V gene's germline CDR1 is LNHNV and CDR2 YYDKDF (reference sequence). The CDR3 runs 15 residues. Trimming left V 1 base short and J 0 bases short, with 9 bases between. The CDR3 protein is CATSRGGQYQETQYF. DNA of the CDR3: TGTGCCACCAGCAGAGGGGGGCAGTACCAAGAGACCCAGTACTTC.

The CDR3 region has the DNA TGTGCCAGCAGCTTAGTCTCCGGGACAGCTCTTTCCGGCTACACCTTC. This translates into CASSLVSGTALSGYTF. V and J are TRBV7-8 and TRBJ1-2, with 7 bases fitting TRBD1. The CDR3 has 16 residues. After removal of 1 base from V and 8 bases from J, the junction contained 13 bases not matched to a gene. In germline, CDR1 is SGHVS, CDR2 FQNEAQ.

This chain connects TRBV30 to TRBJ2-1, with TRBD2 as a possible D gene (5 bases). The CDR3 consists of 14 residues. Germline loops: CDR1 GTSNPN, CDR2 SVGIG (reference sequence). CDR3 nucleotides: TGTGCTTCTACGGGATCTTCGCCCTACAATGAGCAGTTCTTC. It is translated as CASTGSSPYNEQFF.

This chain joins TRBV7-3 and TRBJ2-1; 12 positions match TRBD2. Unmatched junction bases numbered 7, after V lost 5 bases and J lost 8 bases. The length of the CDR3 is 15 residues. Germline V gives CDR1 SGHTA, CDR2 FQGTGA. The CDR3 DNA is TGTGCCAGCAGCCCCCTAGCGGGAGGGGTGGATGAGCAGTTCTTC. It is translated as CASSPLAGGVDEQFF.